These 30 T cell receptor beta chains share one sample of origin, sequenced in a study of T cells in Graves' hyperthyroidism and ophthalmopathy. It was RNA transcripts that yielded the amplified TCR beta CDR3 regions. The HTBI primer set was used in a first-round RT-PCR of the TCR CDR3. TCRdb fed the multiplex PCR reads into MiXCR, producing one record per CDR3 protein. Of roughly 40,000 distinct CDR3 sequences in the sample, around half are singletons; the top ten hold 15% to 20%. The sequenced sample consisted of blood. These receptors all come from a man aged 40-50 years with Graves' ophthalmopathy.

With respect to this clonotype: One junction end disagrees with the germline gene, perhaps due to a read error. This chain uses TRBV5-6 with TRBJ2-7; D is unclear. CDR1 is SGHDT, CDR2 YYEEEE, per germline. The CDR3 has 13 residues. Written as DNA, the CDR3 is TGTGCCAGCAGCTTATGGGGTGGGCTCGAGCAAGACTTC. Its protein product is CASSLWGGLEQDF. The entire variable domain, with the rest obtained from reference TRBV5-6 and TRBJ2-7, is as follows: DAGVTQSPTHLIKTRGQQVTLRCSPKSGHDTVSWYQQALGQGPQFIFQYYEEEERQRGNFPDRFSGHQFPNYSSELNVNALLLGDSALYLCASSLWGGLEQDFGPGTRLTVT.

The V gene is TRBV2, the J gene TRBJ2-6; 8 nucleotides match TRBD1. V was clipped by 4 bases and J by 4 bases; unmatched bases: 6. The CDR3 consists of 16 residues. Germline values: CDR1 SNHLY, CDR2 FYNNEI. The CDR3 spells CASSGTGRPGANVLTF. In DNA, the CDR3 is TGTGCCAGCAGTGGGACAGGGAGGCCCGGGGCCAACGTCCTGACTTTC.

V and J are TRBV20-1 and TRBJ1-4; the D is unclear. CDR3 length: 16 residues. The V gene lost 0 bases and the J gene lost 1 base, with 12 bases spanning the gap. CDR1 is DFQATT, CDR2 SNEGSKA, per germline (reference sequence). The CDR3 sequence: CSARDPTGGTNEKLFF. The CDR3 DNA reads as TGCAGTGCTAGAGACCCCACCGGCGGAACTAATGAAAAACTGTTTTTT.

The rearrangement links TRBV19 to TRBJ2-5, with D perhaps given as TRBD1 or TRBD2 (5 bases each). The germline gives CDR1 LNHDA, CDR2 SQIVND (reference sequence). V dropped 6 bases and J dropped 4 bases, with 9 bases sitting between them. The CDR3 extends over 12 amino acids. The CDR3 DNA is TGTGCCAGTAGAAAGGGGAGAGAGACCCAGTACTTC. It yields the protein CASRKGRETQYF.

This clonotype has ten or more counts. The chain recombines TRBV19 with TRBJ2-5; D is unclear. The CDR3 covers 14 residues. The germline V gene has CDR1 LNHDA and CDR2 SQIVND (reference sequence). Trimming removed 8 bases from V and 2 bases from J, with 15 bases in between. For the CDR3, the DNA is TGTGCCAGTTCGGATCAATCACTTCAAGAGACCCAGTACTTC. Protein: CASSDQSLQETQYF. Using reference TRBV19 and TRBJ2-5 for the parts outside the CDR3, the full variable domain is DGGITQSPKYLFRKEGQNVTLSCEQNLNHDAMYWYRQDPGQGLRLIYYSQIVNDFQKGDIAEGYSVSREKKESFPLTVTSAQKNPTAFYLCASSDQSLQETQYFGPGTRLLVL.

This clonotype has a single count. The chain employs TRBV25-1 and TRBJ2-1; 9 nucleotides match TRBD2. The germline V gene has CDR1 MGHDK and CDR2 SYGVNS. The CDR3 extends over 15 amino acids. V trimming: 3 bases; J trimming: 1 base; junction bases outside the gene matches: 1. The CDR3 nucleotides read TGTGCCAGCAGTGACCTAGCGGGGTCCTACAATGAGCAGTTCTTC. It is translated as CASSDLAGSYNEQFF.

This clonotype was observed many times. The rearrangement joins TRBV6-4 to TRBJ1-1; D not resolved. Deletions cut 6 bases from V and 1 base from J, with 15 bases between. Germline V gene lookup returns CDR1 MRHNA and CDR2 SNTAGT. The CDR3 consists of 15 residues. Here the CDR3 DNA reads TGTGCCAGCAGGAGAGTCTGGACGGAGAACACTGAAGCTTTCTTT. Protein product: CASRRVWTENTEAFF.

V and J are TRBV11-1 and TRBJ2-5; a weak D match, TRBD2 (6 bases). Germline loops: CDR1 SGHAT, CDR2 FQDESV (reference sequence). Trimming shortened V by 0 bases and J by 5 bases, and 13 bases separated the two germline ends. CDR3 length: 15 amino acids. CDR3 bases: TGTGCCAGCAGCTTAGCTCCGGAGGGGTGGGAGACCCAGTACTTC. Translated: CASSLAPEGWETQYF.

V usage is TRBV7-8 and J usage is TRBJ1-5, with 7 bases fitting TRBD1. V trimming: 4 bases; J trimming: 9 bases; junction bases outside the gene matches: 15. The CDR3 runs to 16 residues. Germline CDR1 reads SGHVS; CDR2 reads FQNEAQ. Written as DNA, the CDR3 is TGTGCCAGCAGCTCCACGCGAAGGGACAGCGGTCCGCCCCAGCATTTT. It is translated as CASSSTRRDSGPPQHF.

This clonotype was recorded many times. This chain joins TRBV5-6 and TRBJ2-5, with TRBD2 matching over 9 bases. Trimming at V came to 3 bases and at J to 5 bases, leaving 8 bases not matched to a gene. Germline assignment: CDR1 SGHDT and CDR2 YYEEEE. This CDR3 region has 15 residues. CDR3 sequence: CASSSTTSGRETQYF. The CDR3 coding sequence is TGTGCCAGCAGCTCCACGACTAGCGGCAGGGAGACCCAGTACTTC. Supplemented by reference TRBV5-6 and TRBJ2-5, the full variable domain reads DAGVTQSPTHLIKTRGQQVTLRCSPKSGHDTVSWYQQALGQGPQFIFQYYEEEERQRGNFPDRFSGHQFPNYSSELNVNALLLGDSALYLCASSSTTSGRETQYFGPGTRLLVL.

A note on this clonotype: Germline and junction disagree at one end, which may indicate a read error. The rearrangement uses TRBV29-1 and TRBJ2-5; 12 bases map to TRBD1. Germline V lookup: CDR1 SQVTM, CDR2 ANQGSEA. The CDR3 sequence is 14 residues long. CDR3 sequence: CSVQGTGGAGTQCF. CDR3 in DNA: TGCAGCGTCCAAGGGACAGGGGGCGCAGGGACCCAGTGCTTC. Drawing the rest from reference TRBV29-1 and TRBJ2-5, the complete variable domain is SAVISQKPSRDICQRGTSLTIQCQVDSQVTMMFWYRQQPGQSLTLIATANQGSEATYESGFVIDKFPISRPNLTFSTLTVSNMSPEDSSIYLCSVQGTGGAGTQCFGPGTRLLVL.

About this clonotype: Lacking the conserved final phenylalanine or tryptophan, this CDR3 likely reflects a read error. The V call is TRBV19, the J call TRBJ1-2; tentative D call: TRBD1 (6 bases). Between the trimmed V and J ends, which lost 5 bases and 5 bases, there was a span of 15 bases. The V gene's germline CDR1 is LNHDA and CDR2 SQIVND (reference sequence). The CDR3 contains 14 residues. The CDR3 reads CASSSSRTAYGYTI. Here the CDR3 DNA reads TGTGCCAGTAGTTCGTCCCGGACAGCATATGGCTACACCATC.

Only a few counts were recorded for this clonotype. One end of the junction is discordant with germline, which a read error may explain. The genes are TRBV20-1 and TRBJ2-1, with 14 positions matching TRBD2. The CDR3 loop spans 16 amino acids. Germline V gene lookup returns CDR1 DFQATT and CDR2 SNEGSKA (reference sequence). CDR3: CSASGGLAGVRDEQLF. The DNA for the CDR3 is TGCAGTGCTAGTGGGGGACTAGCGGGAGTTAGGGATGAGCAGTTATTC.

The V gene is TRBV20-1, the J gene TRBJ1-1; D possibly corresponds to TRBD1 (5 bases). Germline V gene data show CDR1 as DFQATT and CDR2 as SNEGSKA (reference sequence). The CDR3 is 13 amino acids. V lost 7 bases to trimming and J lost 0 bases, with 12 bases between them. CDR3 residues: CSGDDPMNTEAFF. CDR3 sequence (DNA): TGCAGTGGGGACGATCCGATGAACACTGAAGCTTTCTTT.

In the case of this clonotype: No DNA is shown, since the ends of the CDR3 on it are uncertain; the CDR3 is the one TCRdb lists. This chain connects TRBV5-1 to TRBJ1-6; the table gives TRBD1 as D, unverified against the DNA. Inclusive of both ends, the CDR3 amounts to 21 amino acids. The germline gives CDR1 SGHRS, CDR2 YFSETQ. This CDR3 is CDSSFYICSASAGTGDSPLHF.

The rearrangement links TRBV25-1 to TRBJ1-6; TRBD1 agrees at 10 bases. The V and J ends lost 8 bases and 9 bases, in that order; junction bases with no gene match: 7. Germline CDR1 reads MGHDK; CDR2 reads SYGVNS. CDR3 length: 14 residues. CDR3 protein: CASPGQGDSSPLHF. Written as DNA, the CDR3 is TGTGCCAGCCCCGGACAGGGGGATAGTTCACCCCTCCACTTT.

Points on this clonotype: One end of the junction does not line up with germline, which may come from a read error. The genes are TRBV20-1 and TRBJ1-1; no clear D gene. Germline V gene data show CDR1 as DFQATT and CDR2 as SNEGSKA (reference sequence). CDR3 length: 12 amino acids. The CDR3 loop is CSAPERNTGAFF. The DNA for the CDR3 is TGCAGTGCACCGGAACGGAACACTGGAGCTTTCTTC.

The chain uses TRBV20-1 and TRBJ2-3; 9 nucleotides match TRBD2. CDR1 and CDR2 from the germline V gene are DFQATT and SNEGSKA (reference sequence). The V segment lost 3 bases and the J segment 0 bases; nucleotides outside the gene matches: 4. The length of the CDR3 is 15 residues. The CDR3 DNA sequence: TGCAGTGCTAGCCTGACTAGCGGAAGCACAGATACGCAGTATTTT. Translation gives CSASLTSGSTDTQYF.

CDR3 residues: CASVGEGLSSGANVLTF. The CDR3 nucleotides read TGTGCCAGCGTGGGGGAGGGGCTGAGCTCTGGGGCCAACGTCCTGACTTTC. The chain combines TRBV12-3 or TRBV12-4 with TRBJ2-6; 7 bases line up with TRBD2. This CDR3 comprises 17 residues. V shed 8 bases, J shed 0 bases, and the junction held 10 bases outside the gene matches.

In its sample, this clonotype was seen a few times. The junction departs from germline at one end; a sequencing error may be responsible. V and J are TRBV19 and TRBJ2-6, with D possibly being TRBD1 or TRBD2 (6 bases each). The CDR3 is made up of 12 amino acids. CDR1 and CDR2 (germline): LNHDA, SQIVND (reference sequence). CDR3 sequence: CASSFGGYTEAF. The CDR3 coding sequence is TGTGCCAGTAGTTTCGGGGGCTACACTGAAGCTTTC.

The V and J genes are TRBV5-1 and TRBJ2-7, with D perhaps TRBD2 (6 bases). The CDR3 runs to 13 residues. V was shortened by 2 bases and J by 3 bases, with 9 bases between the two germline ends. From germline, CDR1 is SGHRS and CDR2 YFSETQ. CDR3 DNA sequence: TGCGCCAGCAGCTTTGCGGGAATCTACGAGCAGTACTTC. Translating gives CASSFAGIYEQYF.

This clonotype has a count of ten or more. V gene TRBV6-5 combines with J gene TRBJ2-3; possible D gene TRBD2, 6 bases. V was trimmed by 4 bases and J by 6 bases, leaving 17 bases between them. The CDR3 runs 15 residues. CDR1 MNHEY and CDR2 SVGAGI come from the germline V gene. CDR3 in amino acids: CASSSRTGDWDTQYF. Here the CDR3 DNA reads TGTGCCAGCAGTTCCAGGACCGGGGACTGGGATACGCAGTATTTT.

This clonotype was seen many times. This chain connects TRBV2 to TRBJ2-2; 10 bases are a match to TRBD2. This CDR3 is built from 15 residues. The junction had 5 bases not matched to a gene; V was cut back by 6 bases and J by 4 bases. From germline, CDR1 is SNHLY and CDR2 FYNNEI. The chain's CDR3 is CASRPGLAFTGELFF. The CDR3 DNA reads TGTGCCAGCAGGCCGGGACTAGCGTTCACCGGGGAGCTGTTTTTT.

With respect to this clonotype: The junction shows a germline mismatch at one end, possibly a read error. The rearrangement links TRBV24-1 to TRBJ1-2; D is unresolved. Germline values: CDR1 KGHDR, CDR2 SFDVKD. The CDR3 has 11 amino acids. The CDR3 DNA reads TGTGCCACCAGTGATCTCTATGGCTATGCCTTC. Its translation: CATSDLYGYAF.

This clonotype was observed many times. The J gene is TRBJ1-2, the V gene TRBV6-1; 7 bases agree with TRBD1. The CDR3 covers 16 residues. The ends lost 0 bases at V and 2 bases at J; junction bases unmatched: 6. Germline loops: CDR1 MNHNS, CDR2 SASEGT. This chain's CDR3 is CASSEAPKQGNYGYTF. The CDR3 DNA follows: TGTGCCAGCAGTGAAGCTCCGAAACAGGGGAACTATGGCTACACCTTC.

In its sample, this clonotype was seen many times. The chain joins TRBV7-2 to TRBJ2-7; 11 bases fit TRBD2. The CDR3 runs to 15 residues. V was pared by 3 bases and J by 3 bases, with 4 bases of the junction left unmatched. CDR1 is SGHTA and CDR2 is FQGNSA in the germline V gene. The CDR3 reads CASSFSSGGIYEQYF. The CDR3 DNA reads as TGTGCCAGCAGCTTTTCTAGCGGGGGGATCTACGAGCAGTACTTC.

This clonotype has at least ten counts. The chain uses TRBV3-1 and TRBJ2-7, with no clear D. CDR3 length: 11 residues. Trimming pared 6 bases from V and 2 bases from J, leaving 5 bases between. Germline CDR1 and CDR2: LGHDT and YNNKEL (reference sequence). CDR3 residues: CASRGTYEQYF. The CDR3 DNA reads as TGTGCCAGCAGAGGAACCTACGAGCAGTACTTC.

The chain joins TRBV20-1 to TRBJ1-5; maybe TRBD1 (5 bases). CDR3 size: 13 residues. The V end lost 6 bases, the J end lost 0 bases, and 9 bases lay between the germline ends. From germline, CDR1 is DFQATT and CDR2 SNEGSKA (reference sequence). In nucleotides, the CDR3 is TGCAGTGCCCCGAGGGGTAGCAATCAGCCCCAGCATTTT. Residues: CSAPRGSNQPQHF.

This clonotype was seen repeatedly, ten times or more. V gene TRBV4-1 combines with J gene TRBJ2-7; D is tentatively TRBD1 or TRBD2 (5 bases each). CDR3 size: 18 residues. The V gene's germline CDR1 is MGHRA and CDR2 YSYEKL. V gave up 1 base and J gave up 3 bases, with 22 bases separating them. CDR3 protein: CASSQAMRGSLGGYEQYF. The CDR3 DNA follows: TGCGCCAGCAGCCAAGCTATGAGGGGAAGCCTGGGTGGCTACGAGCAGTACTTC.

In the case of this clonotype: The CDR3 carries no conserved terminal phenylalanine or tryptophan, so it likely arises from a read error. This chain uses TRBV28 with TRBJ2-5; D could derive from TRBD1 or TRBD2 (6 bases each). Germline V lookup: CDR1 MDHEN, CDR2 SYDVKM. CDR3 length: 15 residues. V lost 5 bases to trimming and J lost 0 bases, with 13 bases between them. CDR3 nucleotides: TGTGCCAGCAGTACCCGAGGGGGGCACCAAGAGACCCAGTACTCC. This encodes CASSTRGGHQETQYS.